These 17 T cell receptor beta chains share one sample of origin, sequenced in a study of cytomegalovirus exposure and HLA in healthy donors. This PCR relied on a set of 60 Vbeta primers and 13 Jbeta primers. Some clones are missing from TCRdb's copy, which holds only in-frame ones; the method was immunoSEQ multiplex PCR. This sample carries 170,000 or so clones, around 80% of them seen once, and the ten largest clones take 1.4%. Sample: PBMCs. The receptor set was obtained from a woman aged 30 to 39 in good health and CMV-seropositive.

The CDR3 region has the DNA TGTGCCAGCAGCGTGGTAGCGGGAGGGAAAGAGACCCAGTACTTC. Protein sequence: CASSVVAGGKETQYF. The chain combines TRBV4-2 with TRBJ2-5; 11 bases map to TRBD2. The germline V gene has CDR1 LGHNA and CDR2 YNFKEQ. The CDR3 runs 15 residues. J was trimmed by 3 bases and V by 5 bases; bases with no gene match: 5.

This chain uses TRBV6-6 with TRBJ1-2, with D possibly TRBD1 on 5 matching bases. The germline V and J ends were trimmed by 6 bases and 7 bases, with 12 bases remaining between them. This CDR3 region has 12 residues. Per germline, CDR1 MNHNY and CDR2 SVGAGI (reference sequence). The CDR3 here is CASRDQGTGYTF. Written as DNA, the CDR3 is TGTGCCAGCAGAGACCAGGGTACTGGCTACACCTTC.

V is TRBV28 and J is TRBJ2-1; 7 positions agree with TRBD1. The CDR3 contains 12 residues. Germline lookup yields CDR1 MDHEN and CDR2 SYDVKM. Unmatched junction bases numbered 5, after V lost 1 base and J lost 14 bases. The CDR3 is CASSLSQGREFF. The CDR3 coding sequence is TGTGCCAGCAGTTTATCACAGGGGCGGGAGTTCTTC.

As to this clone: The same CDR3 can be traced to other DNA sequences in this sample. This chain connects TRBV20-1 to TRBJ2-7; D might be TRBD2 (6 bases). The germline V and J ends were trimmed by 6 bases and 0 bases, with 6 bases remaining between them. Per the germline V gene, CDR1 is DFQATT and CDR2 is SNEGSKA (reference sequence). This CDR3 contains 11 residues. The CDR3: CSAGGSYEQYF. CDR3 DNA: TGCAGTGCGGGGGGCTCCTACGAGCAGTACTTC.

J is TRBJ2-5 and V is TRBV18; TRBD2 matches at 7 bases. Trimming at V came to 3 bases and at J to 5 bases, leaving 6 bases not matched to a gene. This CDR3 is built from 14 residues. Per germline, CDR1 KGHSH and CDR2 LQKENI. CDR3 residues: CASSPTYGGETQYF. CDR3 sequence (DNA): TGTGCCAGCTCACCGACCTACGGGGGGGAGACCCAGTACTTC. Combining the CDR3 with reference TRBV18 and TRBJ2-5 gives the whole variable domain NAGVMQNPRHLVRRRGQEARLRCSPMKGHSHVYWYRQLPEEGLKFMVYLQKENIIDESGMPKERFSAEFPKEGPSILRIQQVVRGDSAAYFCASSPTYGGETQYFGPGTRLLVL.

The chain employs TRBV11-3 and TRBJ2-5, with 8 bases lining up with TRBD1. This CDR3 contains 14 residues. V shed 0 bases and J 5 bases; nucleotides not matched to a gene: 2. Germline CDR1 reads SGHNT; CDR2 reads YENEEA. In DNA, the CDR3 is TGTGCCAGCAGCTTAGATCGACAGGGGGAGACCCAGTACTTC. Translated: CASSLDRQGETQYF.

V is TRBV7-8 and J is TRBJ1-4, with D perhaps TRBD1 (5 bases). Trimming pared 5 bases from V and 8 bases from J, leaving 15 bases between. The germline CDR1 and CDR2 sequences are SGHVS and FQNEAQ. The CDR3 consists of 14 residues. CDR3 nucleotide sequence: TGTGCCAGCAGCCGGGGGGGGAGAGGGGAAAAACTGTTTTTT. Translating gives CASSRGGRGEKLFF. Together with reference TRBV7-8 and TRBJ1-4, the CDR3 gives the full variable domain: GAGVSQSPRYKVAKRGQDVALRCDPISGHVSLFWYQQALGQGPEFLTYFQNEAQLDKSGLPSDRFFAERPEGSVSTLKIQRTQQEDSAVYLCASSRGGRGEKLFFGSGTQLSVL.

V and J are TRBV10-1 and TRBJ2-1, with 14 nucleotides matching TRBD2. CDR3 length equals 17 residues. The germline V gene encodes CDR1 WNHNN and CDR2 SYGVQD (reference sequence). The junction had 7 bases not matched to a gene; V was cut back by 4 bases and J by 5 bases. Here the CDR3 DNA reads TGCGCCAGCAGTGTCGGGACTAGCGGGAGTCCCAACAATGAGCAGTTCTTC. Translating it yields CASSVGTSGSPNNEQFF.

This rearrangement joins TRBV11-3 to TRBJ1-3, with TRBD1 as a possible D gene (6 bases). Germline loops: CDR1 SGHNT, CDR2 YENEEA. The CDR3 contains 13 residues. V was clipped by 5 bases and J by 3 bases, with 8 bases between them. CDR3 coding DNA: TGTGCCAGCAGCCAGGGGTTTGGAAACACCATATATTTT. It encodes CASSQGFGNTIYF.

Of note for this clone: Within the sample, other DNA sequences also encode this same CDR3. This rearrangement joins TRBV5-4 to TRBJ2-1; 7 bases are a match to TRBD2. J lost 0 bases, V lost 0 bases, and 0 bases had no gene match. The CDR3 has 15 amino acids. Germline V lookup: CDR1 SGHNT, CDR2 YYREEE (reference sequence). The CDR3 bases are TGTGCCAGCAGCTTGGGGACTAGCTCCTACAATGAGCAGTTCTTC. This gives the protein CASSLGTSSYNEQFF. Full variable domain (outside the CDR3, taken from reference TRBV5-4 and TRBJ2-1): ETGVTQSPTHLIKTRGQQVTLRCSSQSGHNTVSWYQQALGQGPQFIFQYYREEENGRGNFPPRFSGLQFPNYSSELNVNALELDDSALYLCASSLGTSSYNEQFFGPGTRLTVL.

CDR3 residues: CASASVSGTPHNEQFF. The CDR3 nucleotides are TGTGCTAGTGCCTCCGTTAGCGGGACCCCCCACAATGAGCAGTTCTTC. This rearrangement joins TRBV12-5 to TRBJ2-1, with TRBD2 matching over 8 bases. The ends lost 7 bases at V and 5 bases at J; junction bases unmatched: 13. Looked up from germline, CDR1 is LGHNT and CDR2 is FRNRAP. CDR3 length: 16 residues.

This clone has a single count. The rearrangement joins TRBV4-1 to TRBJ1-4, with 9 positions matching TRBD1. Germline CDR1 MGHRA, CDR2 YSYEKL. There are 16 residues in the CDR3. The V segment lost 2 bases and the J segment 8 bases; nucleotides outside the gene matches: 9. CDR3 nucleotides: TGCGCCAGCAGCCAACCAACAGGGGGCGCGAGGGAAAAACTGTTTTTT. Translating gives CASSQPTGGAREKLFF.

This chain joins TRBV28 and TRBJ2-7; the match to TRBD1 covers 8 bases. Per germline, CDR1 MDHEN and CDR2 SYDVKM. J gave up 4 bases and V 7 bases, and 9 bases lay outside the gene matches. CDR3 length: 14 amino acids. This CDR3 is CASTKQGVQYEQYF. The CDR3, as DNA: TGTGCCAGCACCAAACAGGGGGTTCAATACGAGCAGTACTTC.

This clone came up once. The V and J genes are TRBV7-9 and TRBJ1-1; 8 positions match TRBD1. Looked up from germline, CDR1 is SEHNR and CDR2 is FQNEAQ (reference sequence). Trimming removed 4 bases from V and 2 bases from J; junction bases left unmatched: 15. The CDR3 totals 18 residues. CDR3 in DNA: TGTGCCAGCAGCTCGACCCGCCGGACAGGGCGGGGTAACACTGAAGCTTTCTTT. Encoded protein: CASSSTRRTGRGNTEAFF.

This rearrangement joins TRBV10-3 to TRBJ2-7; D not resolved. Germline CDR1 and CDR2: ENHRY and SYGVKD. V lost 3 bases, J lost 2 bases, and 11 bases lay in between. CDR3 size: 14 residues. The DNA for the CDR3 is TGTGCCATCAGTGAAGCGATAGGCCCCTACGAGCAGTACTTC. This translates into CAISEAIGPYEQYF.

This rearrangement joins TRBV27 to TRBJ2-3, with 13 bases identical to TRBD2. Trimming cost V 3 bases and J 6 bases; bases outside gene matches: 9. The V gene's germline CDR1 is MNHEY and CDR2 SMNVEV (reference sequence). The CDR3 covers 17 residues. This CDR3 is CASSFLRLAGGGDTQYF. The CDR3 DNA reads TGTGCCAGCAGTTTCCTTCGACTAGCGGGAGGAGGGGATACGCAGTATTTT.

CDR3: CAISPVQYEQYF. In DNA form, the CDR3 reads TGTGCCATCAGCCCCGTCCAGTACGAGCAGTACTTC. V is TRBV10-3 and J is TRBJ2-7; unclear D gene. The CDR3 runs to 12 residues. CDR1 is ENHRY and CDR2 is SYGVKD in the germline V gene. The V end was cut by 6 bases, the J end by 4 bases, with 10 bases between.